This T cell receptor (beta chain) was identified in a study of Ad26.COV2.S vaccination and SARS-CoV-2 variants. As for the study in general: The vaccine Ad26.COV2.S was put into the muscle once, or twice with 56 days between. Study results and limitations: Responses of spike-specific T cells (both CD8+ and CD4+) reportedly showed substantial breadth after vaccination. Breadth measured for non-spike TCRs was similar across vaccine and placebo recipients.

Treatment here: about 20 received Ad26.COV2.S at low or high dose, single or two shots; five or six received placebo; per-sample allocation not given. Sampling happened 63 days after the first vaccine or placebo injection. An Ad26 vector that expressed Wuhan-strain SARS-CoV-2 spike constituted the vaccine. Note on this clone: Antigen unknown.

Sequenced by immunoSEQ multiplex PCR; TCRdb stores in-frame clones only, minus some. In the table there are 250,000 or so clones, roughly 85% of which are singletons. V was trimmed by 3 bases and J by 4 bases, leaving 19 bases between them. Germline V lookup: CDR1 SGDLS, CDR2 YYNGEE. The CDR3 loop spans 16 amino acids. The sequence was obtained from a person aged 18-65 years who received the Ad26.COV2.S COVID-19 vaccine or a placebo. The gene calls are TRBV9 and TRBJ2-5, with D possibly being TRBD2 (7 bases). The sequences come from peripheral blood, collected in a trial of Ad26.COV2.S vaccine versus placebo. The CDR3 loop is CASSARGDYSTETQYF. The CDR3 DNA follows: TGTGCCAGCAGCGCGAGGGGGGACTATTCGACAGAGACCCAGTACTTC.